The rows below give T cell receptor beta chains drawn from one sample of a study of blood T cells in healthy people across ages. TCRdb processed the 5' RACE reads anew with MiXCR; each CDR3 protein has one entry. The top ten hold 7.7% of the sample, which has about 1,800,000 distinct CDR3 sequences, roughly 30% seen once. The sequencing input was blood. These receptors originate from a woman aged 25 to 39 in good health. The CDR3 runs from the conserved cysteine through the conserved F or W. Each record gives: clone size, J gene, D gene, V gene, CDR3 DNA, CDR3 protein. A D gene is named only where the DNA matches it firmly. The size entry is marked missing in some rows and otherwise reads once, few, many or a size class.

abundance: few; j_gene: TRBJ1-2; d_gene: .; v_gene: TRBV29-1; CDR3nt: TGCGGCGTTGATTCGTCGCATGGCTACACCTTC; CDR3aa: CGVDSSHGYTF
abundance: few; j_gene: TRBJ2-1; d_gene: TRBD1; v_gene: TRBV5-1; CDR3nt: TGCGCCAGCAGCGAGGGACAGGGTCGGTTCTTC; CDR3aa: CASSEGQGRFF
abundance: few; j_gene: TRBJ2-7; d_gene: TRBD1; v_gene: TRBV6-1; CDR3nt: TGTGCCAGCAGAGCCGGGACAGGGACGCGCGAGCAGTACTTC; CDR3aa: CASRAGTGTREQYF
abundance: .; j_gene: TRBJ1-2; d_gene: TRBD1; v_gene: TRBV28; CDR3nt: TGTGCCAGCAGTTTAAGACAGGGGACTGTCTATGGCTACACCTTC; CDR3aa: CASSLRQGTVYGYTF
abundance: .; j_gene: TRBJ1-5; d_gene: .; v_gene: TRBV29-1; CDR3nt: TGCAGCGTTGGTAAATCAACAAATCAGCCCCAGCATTTT; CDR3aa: CSVGKSTNQPQHF
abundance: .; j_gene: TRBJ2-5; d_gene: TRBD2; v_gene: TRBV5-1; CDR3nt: TGCGCCAGCAGCTTCGGGGCGCGGGGGGAAGAGACCCAGTACTTC; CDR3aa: CASSFGARGEETQYF
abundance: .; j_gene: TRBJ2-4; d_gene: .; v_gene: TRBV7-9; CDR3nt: TGTGCCAGCAGCTTAAAAGGCCGCAGGGACCTGCGGTACTTC; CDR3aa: CASSLKGRRDLRYF
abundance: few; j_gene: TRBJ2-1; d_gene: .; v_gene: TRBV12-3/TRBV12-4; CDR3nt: TGTGCCAGTAGACACCAACTCTCCTACAATGAGCAGTTCTTC; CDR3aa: CASRHQLSYNEQFF
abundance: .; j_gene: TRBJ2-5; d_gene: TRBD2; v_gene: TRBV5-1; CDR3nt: TGCGCCAGCAGCTCATGGACTAGCGGCAAAGAGACCCAGTACTTC; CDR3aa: CASSSWTSGKETQYF
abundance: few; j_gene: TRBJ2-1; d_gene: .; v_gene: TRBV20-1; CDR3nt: TGCAGTGCTTATCCGGGACCAGGGAATGAGCAGTTCTTC; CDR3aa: CSAYPGPGNEQFF
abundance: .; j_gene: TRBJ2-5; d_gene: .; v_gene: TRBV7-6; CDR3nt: TGTGCCAGCAGACCCTCGACAGGAGGACCTAACTACGGGCAAGAGACCCAGTACTTC; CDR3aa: CASRPSTGGPNYGQETQYF
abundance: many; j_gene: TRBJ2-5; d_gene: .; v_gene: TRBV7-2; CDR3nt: TGTGCCAGTACGACAGTCCGTTCCGTGAAGACCCAGTACTTC; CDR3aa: CASTTVRSVKTQYF
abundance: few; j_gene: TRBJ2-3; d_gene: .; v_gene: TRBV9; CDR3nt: TGTGCCAGCAGCGTAGGCCGACGGGCAGATACGCAGTATTTT; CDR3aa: CASSVGRRADTQYF
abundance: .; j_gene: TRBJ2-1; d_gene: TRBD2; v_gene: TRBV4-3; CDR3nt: TGCGCCAGCAGCCAGGGACTAGCGGGAGGGCCGGGGAATGAGCAGTTCTTC; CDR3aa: CASSQGLAGGPGNEQFF
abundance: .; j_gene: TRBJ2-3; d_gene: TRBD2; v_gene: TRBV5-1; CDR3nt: TGCGCCAGCAGCTCTCCTAGCGGGGATCTCACAGATACGCAGTATTTT; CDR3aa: CASSSPSGDLTDTQYF
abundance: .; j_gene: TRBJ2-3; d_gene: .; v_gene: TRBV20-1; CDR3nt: TGCAGTGCTAGACCGCCCTCAGGGGCGGGGGACGCAGATACGCAGTATTTT; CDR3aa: CSARPPSGAGDADTQYF
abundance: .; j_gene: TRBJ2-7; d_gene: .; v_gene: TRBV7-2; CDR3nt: TGTGCCAGCACCTACAGGGCTTCCTACGAGCAGTACTTC; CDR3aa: CASTYRASYEQYF
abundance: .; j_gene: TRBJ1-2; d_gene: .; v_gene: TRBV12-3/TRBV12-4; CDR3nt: TGTGCCAGCAGTTTCGGGAGACGGGGCTACACCTTC; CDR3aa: CASSFGRRGYTF
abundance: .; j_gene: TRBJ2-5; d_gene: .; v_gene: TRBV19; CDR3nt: TGTACCCACCGGCGGAGGGCCGGGGAGACCCAGTACTTC; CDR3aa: CTHRRRAGETQYF
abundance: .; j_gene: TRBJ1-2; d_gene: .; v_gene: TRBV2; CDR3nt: TGTGCCAGCACAACGGGGCGCAGTGAGGGTTACTATGGCTACACCTTC; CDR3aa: CASTTGRSEGYYGYTF
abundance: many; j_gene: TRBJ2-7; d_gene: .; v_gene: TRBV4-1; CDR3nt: TGCGCCAGCAGCCAAGATCTCGCCGAGGGAGGCTACGAGCAGTACTTC; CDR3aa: CASSQDLAEGGYEQYF
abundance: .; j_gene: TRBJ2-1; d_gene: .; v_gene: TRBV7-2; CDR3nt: TGTGCCAGCAGCCCTATAAGGATTGAGCAGTTCTTC; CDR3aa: CASSPIRIEQFF
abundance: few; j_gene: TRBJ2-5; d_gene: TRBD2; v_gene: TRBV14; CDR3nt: TGTGCCAGCAGCCACGGAGGGGCGCGGGAGCAGTACTTC; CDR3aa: CASSHGGAREQYF
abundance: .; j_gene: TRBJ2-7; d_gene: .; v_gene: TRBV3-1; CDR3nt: TGTGCCAGCAGCCAAGAGTATCTCTACGAGCAGTACTTC; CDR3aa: CASSQEYLYEQYF
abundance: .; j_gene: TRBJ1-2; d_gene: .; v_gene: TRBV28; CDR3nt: TGTGCCAGCAGTTTTGGCAAATCTACCTATGGCTACACCTTC; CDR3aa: CASSFGKSTYGYTF
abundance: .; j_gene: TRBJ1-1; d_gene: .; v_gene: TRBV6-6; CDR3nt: TGTGCCAGCAGTTCCGGACGACGGCTTAACACTGAAGCTTTCTTT; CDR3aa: CASSSGRRLNTEAFF
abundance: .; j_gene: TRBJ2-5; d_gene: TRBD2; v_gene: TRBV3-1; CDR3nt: TGTGCCAGCAGCCAATCCAGCGGGGCGGAGACCCAGTACTTC; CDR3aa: CASSQSSGAETQYF
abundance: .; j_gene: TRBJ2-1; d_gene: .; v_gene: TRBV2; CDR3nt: TGTGCCAGCACTAGCGTAGCCCAAGAGACCCAGTTCTTC; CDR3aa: CASTSVAQETQFF
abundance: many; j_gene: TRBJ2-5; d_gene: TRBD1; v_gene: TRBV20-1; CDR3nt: TGCAGTGCTAGCCCTGTCAGACAGGGACGAACAGAGACCCAGTACTTC; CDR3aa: CSASPVRQGRTETQYF
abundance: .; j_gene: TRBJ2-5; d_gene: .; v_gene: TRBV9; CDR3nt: TGTGCCAGCAGCGCCGGGTCGGTGGGAGAGACCCAGTACTTC; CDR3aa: CASSAGSVGETQYF
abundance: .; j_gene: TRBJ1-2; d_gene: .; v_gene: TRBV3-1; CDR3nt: TGTTCCAGCAGCCAAGGGGGAAGGGGCTACACCTTC; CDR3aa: CSSSQGGRGYTF
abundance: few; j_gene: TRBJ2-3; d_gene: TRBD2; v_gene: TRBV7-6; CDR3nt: TGTGCCAGCAGCGCGGTAATCGGGGGGACAGATACGCAGTATTTT; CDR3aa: CASSAVIGGTDTQYF
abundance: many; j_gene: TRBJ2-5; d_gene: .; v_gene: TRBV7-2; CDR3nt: TGTGCCAGCACCTTACCGAAAGGGGAGACCCAGTACTTC; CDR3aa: CASTLPKGETQYF
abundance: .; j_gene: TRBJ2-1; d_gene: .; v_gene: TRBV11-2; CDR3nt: TGTGCCAGCAGCTTACTAACTAGTGTCGATGAGCAGTTCTTC; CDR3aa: CASSLLTSVDEQFF
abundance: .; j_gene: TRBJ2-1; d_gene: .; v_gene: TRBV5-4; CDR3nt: TGTGCCAGCAGCCCACCGCCAACGGCCTTAAGCGGGAATGAGCAGTTCTTC; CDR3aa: CASSPPPTALSGNEQFF
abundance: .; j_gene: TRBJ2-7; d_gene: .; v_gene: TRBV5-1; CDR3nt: TGCGCCAGCAGGCCCGCAGCGGAGGCCTACAAGCAGTACTTC; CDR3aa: CASRPAAEAYKQYF
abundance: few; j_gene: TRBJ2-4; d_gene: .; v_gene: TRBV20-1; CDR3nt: TGCAGTGCTACCCCTTCGTTGAATGGGAACATTCAGTACTTC; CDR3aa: CSATPSLNGNIQYF
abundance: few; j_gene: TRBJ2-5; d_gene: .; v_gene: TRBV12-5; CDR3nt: TGTGCTAGTGGTCCCCAAGGGGGGGAGACCCAGTACTTC; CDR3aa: CASGPQGGETQYF
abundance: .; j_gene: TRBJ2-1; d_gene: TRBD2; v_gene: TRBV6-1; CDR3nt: TGTGCCAGCAGTGAAGGTAGCGGGGGCGCCTACAATGAGCAGTTCTTC; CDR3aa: CASSEGSGGAYNEQFF
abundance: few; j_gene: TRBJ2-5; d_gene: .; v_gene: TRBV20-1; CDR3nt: TGCAGTGCCAGAGACAGTGGAAAAAAGACCCAGTACTTC; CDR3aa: CSARDSGKKTQYF
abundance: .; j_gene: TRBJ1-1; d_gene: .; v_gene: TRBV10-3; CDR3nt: TGTGCCATCAGTGAATTGGGGAACACTGAAGCTTTCTTT; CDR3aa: CAISELGNTEAFF
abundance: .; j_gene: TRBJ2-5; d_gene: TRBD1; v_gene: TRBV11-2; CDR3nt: TGTGCCAGCAGCTCGGCCTTCGGACAGGGGCAAGAGACCCAGTACTTC; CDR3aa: CASSSAFGQGQETQYF
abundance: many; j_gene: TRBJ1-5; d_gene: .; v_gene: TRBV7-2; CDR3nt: TGTGCCAGCAGCTTAGACAGAAGCAGCAATCAGCCCCAGCATTTT; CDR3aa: CASSLDRSSNQPQHF
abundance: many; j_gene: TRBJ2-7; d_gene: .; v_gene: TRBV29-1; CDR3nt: TGCAGCGTTACCCCGCTTCAGGGGACCTACGAGCAGTACTTC; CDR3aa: CSVTPLQGTYEQYF
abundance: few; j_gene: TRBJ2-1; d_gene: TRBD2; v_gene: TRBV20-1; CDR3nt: TGCAGTGCTAGGTCCCTCAGCGGGGGGACCAACAATGAGCAGTTCTTC; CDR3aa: CSARSLSGGTNNEQFF
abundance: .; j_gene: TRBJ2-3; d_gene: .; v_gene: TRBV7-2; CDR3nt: TGTGCCAGCAGCCAACTCGTTCCTTTAGATACGCAGTATTTT; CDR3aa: CASSQLVPLDTQYF
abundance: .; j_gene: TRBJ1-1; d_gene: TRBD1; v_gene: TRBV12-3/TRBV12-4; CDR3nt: TGTGTCAGCAGTTTGAGACAGGGGGAAGCTTTCTTT; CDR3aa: CVSSLRQGEAFF
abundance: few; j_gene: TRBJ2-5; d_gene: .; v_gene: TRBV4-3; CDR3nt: TGCGCCAGCAGCCAAGTAGCCGGGGAGACCCAGTACTTC; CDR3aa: CASSQVAGETQYF
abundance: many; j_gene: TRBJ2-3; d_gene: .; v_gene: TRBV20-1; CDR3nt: TGCAGTGCCCCAGCGGGCGGATCAGATACGCAGTATTTT; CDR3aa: CSAPAGGSDTQYF
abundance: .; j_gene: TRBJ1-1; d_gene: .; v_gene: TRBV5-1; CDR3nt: TGCGCCAGCAGCCTGAGCGGGGAACGTAGGACTGAAGCTTTCTTT; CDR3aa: CASSLSGERRTEAFF
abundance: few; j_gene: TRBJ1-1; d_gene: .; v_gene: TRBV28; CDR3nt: TGTGCCAGCAGAGTCCTGCGGGGAGAGGCTTTCTTT; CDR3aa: CASRVLRGEAFF
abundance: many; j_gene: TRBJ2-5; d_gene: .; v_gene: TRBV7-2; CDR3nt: TGTGCCAGCAGCTTAGGGGGTTCGCGGGGCCAAGAGACCCAGTACTTC; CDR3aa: CASSLGGSRGQETQYF
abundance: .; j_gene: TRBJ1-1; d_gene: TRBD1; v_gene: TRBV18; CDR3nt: TGTGCCAGCTCAGAGACAGGGAGCACTGAAGCTTTCTTT; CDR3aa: CASSETGSTEAFF
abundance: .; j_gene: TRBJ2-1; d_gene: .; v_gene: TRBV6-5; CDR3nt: TGTGCCAGCAGTTACTCGAATGTTCTGGGAGCGGTTTTCGGTGAGCAGTTCTTC; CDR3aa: CASSYSNVLGAVFGEQFF
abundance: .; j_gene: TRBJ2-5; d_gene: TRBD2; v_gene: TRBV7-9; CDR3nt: TGTGCCAGTGGTGCTAGCGGGCAAGAGACCCAGTACTTC; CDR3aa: CASGASGQETQYF
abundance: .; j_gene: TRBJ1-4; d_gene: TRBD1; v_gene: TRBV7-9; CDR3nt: TGTGCAAGCAGCCTAGACAGGGGGAGCAGTGAAAAACTGTTTTTT; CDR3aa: CASSLDRGSSEKLFF
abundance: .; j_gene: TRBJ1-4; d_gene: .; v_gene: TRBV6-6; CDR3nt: TGTGCCAGCAGTTACTCGCCGGGTTTGGGCGAAGAAGAAAAACTGTTTTTT; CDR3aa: CASSYSPGLGEEEKLFF
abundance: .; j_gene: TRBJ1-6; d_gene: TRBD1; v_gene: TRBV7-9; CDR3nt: TGTGCCAGCGGGACAGGGCCATGGAATTCACCCCTCCACTTT; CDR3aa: CASGTGPWNSPLHF